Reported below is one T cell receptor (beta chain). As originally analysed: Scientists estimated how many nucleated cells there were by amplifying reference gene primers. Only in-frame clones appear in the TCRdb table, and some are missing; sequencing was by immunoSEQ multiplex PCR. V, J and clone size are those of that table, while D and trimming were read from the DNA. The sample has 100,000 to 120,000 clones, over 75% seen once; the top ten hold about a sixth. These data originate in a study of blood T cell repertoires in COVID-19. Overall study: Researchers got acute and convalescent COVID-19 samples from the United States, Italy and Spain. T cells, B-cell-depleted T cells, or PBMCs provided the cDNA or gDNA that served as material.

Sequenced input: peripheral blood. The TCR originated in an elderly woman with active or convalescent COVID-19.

CDR3 amino acids: CASSRGLGLYNEQFF. The CDR3 region has the DNA TGTGCCAGCAGCCGGGGACTAGGCCTGTACAATGAGCAGTTCTTC. V and J are TRBV5-4 and TRBJ2-1, with 8 bases matching TRBD2. There are 15 residues in the CDR3. V dropped 4 bases and J dropped 4; count of bases not matched to a gene: 7. Looked up from germline, CDR1 is SGHNT and CDR2 is YYREEE (reference sequence).